The T cell receptor beta chain under discussion was sequenced for a study of blood T cell repertoires in COVID-19 (dated by TCRdb to 2019 to 2021). Some background on the complete study: Samples covering the acute and convalescent phases of COVID-19 were provided by collaborators in the United States, Italy and Spain. The material from the prospective study consisted of cDNA or gDNA derived from T cells, B-cell-depleted T cells, or PBMCs. Deeply sampled blood TCRbeta repertoires from subjects exposed to, actively infected with, or recovered from COVID-19 were included in the dataset. The repertoires were made available in a free public database intended to serve as a resource for research on the immune response to SARS-CoV-2. Samples came from the ongoing ImmuneRACE study (first 160 participants) plus 1,254 subjects from 6 global collaborators. Nearly every sample came with metadata listing a de-identified subject ID, COVID-19 status, age in years and sex. Where available, HLA class I and class II types were taken from metadata supplied by the sample provider and were not determined by assay-based typing. Overall results and qualifications from the work: The quantity of clinical and demographic metadata differed by source and by participant and was supplied without curation.

The immunoSEQ Assay, a bias-controlled multiplex PCR, was used to amplify TCRbeta CDR3 regions from genomic DNA. The paper's data handling went like this. Within the assay, amplification of reference gene primers was used to estimate how many nucleated cells each sample contained. To quantify the absolute abundance of each unique TCRbeta CDR3 rearrangement, sequence reads were collapsed and filtered. Productive Simpson clonality was computed per sample as the square root of Simpson's diversity index over productive rearrangements. TCRdb re-hosts the immuneACCESS table, in-frame sequences only. Its copies lack some clones; in the studies checked, an unresolved V gene accounts for under half of them, and the cause for the rest is not known. V and J calls and clone size are given by that table; D and trimming were obtained from the DNA. This sample is represented by approximately 260,000 clones; roughly 86% of them were singletons. The ten largest account for approximately 2% of the sample.

In the prospective study, participants were about 18 to 89 years old, resided in 25 or so geographic areas of the United States, and were enrolled through a virtual design. Cohort assignment in the prospective study relied on participant-reported clinical history from a screening survey and a study questionnaire. For ImmuneRACE Cohort 3, a participant was defined as recovered based on two consecutive negative NP/OP PCR tests, clearance by a healthcare professional, or resolution of symptoms. In the prospective study, whole blood, serum and a nasopharyngeal or oropharyngeal swab were collected from each participant by mobile phlebotomists. Additional blood draws and questionnaires over an approximately 2-month period could optionally be provided by prospective study participants. Before DNA extraction, prospective study blood samples were shipped either frozen or at room temperature. This clone has just a few counts. What antigen it recognizes has not been identified. No base qualities exist here, and no much larger clone lies one base off it.

Sequenced sample: PBMCs or T cells enriched from blood (not recorded which). The receptor was derived from an older woman who had recovered from COVID-19.

The CDR3 region: CASRGQGLGNTIYF. The DNA reads TGTGCCAGCAGGGGACAGGGGCTTGGAAACACCATATATTTT. The chain employs TRBV6-5 and TRBJ1-3; 10 middle bases align to TRBD1. The CDR3 goes from the cysteine to the phenylalanine over 14 residues. Left in the record is the CDR3 DNA by itself, 42 bases read in frame from the first base. CDR1 MNHEY and CDR2 SVGAGI are derived from the germline V gene. V has 6 bases trimmed and J has 3 bases trimmed; junction bases matching no gene number 2.